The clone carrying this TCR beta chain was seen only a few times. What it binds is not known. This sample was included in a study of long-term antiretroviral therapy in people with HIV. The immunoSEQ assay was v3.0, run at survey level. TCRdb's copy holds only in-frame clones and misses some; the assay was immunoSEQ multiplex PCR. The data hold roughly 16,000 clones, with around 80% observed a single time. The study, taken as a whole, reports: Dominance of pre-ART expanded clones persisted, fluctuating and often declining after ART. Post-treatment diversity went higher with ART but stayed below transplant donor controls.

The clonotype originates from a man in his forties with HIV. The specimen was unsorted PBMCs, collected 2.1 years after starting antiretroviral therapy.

CDR3 sequence: CASSVVETTEAFF. In DNA, the CDR3 is TGTGCCAGCAGCGTCGTGGAAACCACTGAAGCTTTCTTT. This chain joins TRBV9 and TRBJ1-1; D gene ambiguous. The CDR3 has 13 residues. The V gene's germline CDR1 is SGDLS and CDR2 YYNGEE. Trimming shortened V by 2 bases and J by 4 bases, and 9 bases separated the two germline ends.